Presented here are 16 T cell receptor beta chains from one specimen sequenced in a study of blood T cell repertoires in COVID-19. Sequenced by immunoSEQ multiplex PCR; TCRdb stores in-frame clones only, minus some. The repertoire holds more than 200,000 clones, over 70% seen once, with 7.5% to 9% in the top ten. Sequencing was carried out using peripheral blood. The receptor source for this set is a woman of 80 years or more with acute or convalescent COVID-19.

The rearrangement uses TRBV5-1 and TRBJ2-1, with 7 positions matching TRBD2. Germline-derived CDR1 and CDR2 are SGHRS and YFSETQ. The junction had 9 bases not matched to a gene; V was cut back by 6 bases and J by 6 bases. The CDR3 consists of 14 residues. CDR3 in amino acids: CASTLWGEGNEQFF. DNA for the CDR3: TGCGCCAGCACCCTCTGGGGGGAGGGCAATGAGCAGTTCTTC.

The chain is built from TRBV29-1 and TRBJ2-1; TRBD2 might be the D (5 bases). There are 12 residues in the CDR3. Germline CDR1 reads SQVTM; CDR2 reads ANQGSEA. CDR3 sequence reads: CSGGHMGNEQFF. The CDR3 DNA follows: TGCAGTGGAGGTCATATGGGCAATGAGCAGTTCTTC.

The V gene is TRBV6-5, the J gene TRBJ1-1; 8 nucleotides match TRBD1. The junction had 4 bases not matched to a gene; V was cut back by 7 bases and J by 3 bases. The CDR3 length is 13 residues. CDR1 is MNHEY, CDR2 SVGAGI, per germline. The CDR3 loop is CASIRQGYTEAFF. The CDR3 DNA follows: TGTGCCAGCATACGACAGGGGTACACTGAAGCTTTCTTT.

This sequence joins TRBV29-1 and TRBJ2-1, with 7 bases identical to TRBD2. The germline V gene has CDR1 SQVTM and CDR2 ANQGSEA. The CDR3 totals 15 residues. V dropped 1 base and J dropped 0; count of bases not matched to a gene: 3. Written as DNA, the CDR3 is TGCAGCGTTGAAGCTAGCGGACGCTCCTACAATGAGCAGTTCTTC. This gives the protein CSVEASGRSYNEQFF.

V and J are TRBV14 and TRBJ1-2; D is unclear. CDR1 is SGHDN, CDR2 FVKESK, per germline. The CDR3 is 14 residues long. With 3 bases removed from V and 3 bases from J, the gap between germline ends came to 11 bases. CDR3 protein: CASSHNRGHYGYTF. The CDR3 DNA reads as TGTGCCAGCAGCCATAATCGCGGTCACTATGGCTACACCTTC.

CDR3 protein: CASSQFNQPQHF. The CDR3 DNA reads TGTGCCAGCAGCCAATTTAATCAGCCCCAGCATTTT. The rearrangement uses TRBV6-5 and TRBJ1-5; D is uncertain. Germline CDR1 reads MNHEY; CDR2 reads SVGAGI. Between the trimmed V and J ends, which lost 6 bases and 4 bases, there was a span of 7 bases. The CDR3 is 12 residues long.

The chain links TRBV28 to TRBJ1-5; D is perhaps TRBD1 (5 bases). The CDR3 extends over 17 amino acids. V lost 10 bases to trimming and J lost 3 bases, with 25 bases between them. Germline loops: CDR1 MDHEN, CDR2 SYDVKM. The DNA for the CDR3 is TGTGCCACCATGTTCTGGGGGGGTATTGGTAACAATCAGCCCCAGCATTTT. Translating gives CATMFWGGIGNNQPQHF.

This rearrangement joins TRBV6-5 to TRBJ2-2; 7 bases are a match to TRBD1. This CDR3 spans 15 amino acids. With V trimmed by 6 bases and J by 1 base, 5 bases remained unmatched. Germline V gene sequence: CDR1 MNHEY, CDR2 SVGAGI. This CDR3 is CASRKQGRNTGELFF. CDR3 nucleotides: TGTGCCAGCAGAAAACAGGGGAGGAACACCGGGGAGCTGTTTTTT.

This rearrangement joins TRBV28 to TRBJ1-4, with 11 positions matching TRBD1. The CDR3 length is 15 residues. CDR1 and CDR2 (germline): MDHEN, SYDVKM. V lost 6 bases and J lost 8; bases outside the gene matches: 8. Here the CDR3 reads CASRESGTGGEKLFF. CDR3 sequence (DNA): TGTGCCAGCAGGGAATCCGGGACAGGGGGAGAAAAACTGTTTTTT.

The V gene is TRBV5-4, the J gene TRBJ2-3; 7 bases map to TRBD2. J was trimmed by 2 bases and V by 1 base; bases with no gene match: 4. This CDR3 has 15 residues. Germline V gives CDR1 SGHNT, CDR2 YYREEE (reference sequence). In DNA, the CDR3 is TGTGCCAGCAGCTTGAGCGGGGCCTTCACAGATACGCAGTATTTT. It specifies CASSLSGAFTDTQYF.

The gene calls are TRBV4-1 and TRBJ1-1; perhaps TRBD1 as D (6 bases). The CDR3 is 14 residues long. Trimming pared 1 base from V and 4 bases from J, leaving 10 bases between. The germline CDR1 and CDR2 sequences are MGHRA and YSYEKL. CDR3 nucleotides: TGCGCCAGCAGCCAAGGCAGGGGACCCACTGAAGCTTTCTTT. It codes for CASSQGRGPTEAFF.

Here the CDR3 reads CASSQDGGAGELFF. The CDR3 DNA reads TGCGCCAGCAGCCAAGATGGGGGGGCCGGGGAGCTGTTTTTT. The rearrangement uses TRBV4-1 and TRBJ2-2; 7 bases line up with TRBD2. The germline gives CDR1 MGHRA, CDR2 YSYEKL. The V and J ends lost 0 bases and 6 bases, in that order; junction bases with no gene match: 1. There are 14 residues in the CDR3.

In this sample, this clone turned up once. The CDR3 DNA follows: TGTGCCAGCAGCGGGACTAGCGGGAGTGGAGGGAATGAGCAGTTCTTC. As protein: CASSGTSGSGGNEQFF. The chain is built from TRBV5-4 and TRBJ2-1; 14 bases align to TRBD2. The CDR3 length is 16 residues. Germline CDR1 is SGHNT and CDR2 is YYREEE (reference sequence). After removal of 4 bases from V and 7 bases from J, the junction contained 7 bases not matched to a gene.

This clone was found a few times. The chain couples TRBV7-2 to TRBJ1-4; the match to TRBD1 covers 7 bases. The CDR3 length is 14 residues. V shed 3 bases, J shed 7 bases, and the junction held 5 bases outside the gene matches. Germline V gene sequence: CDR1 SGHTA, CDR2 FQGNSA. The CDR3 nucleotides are TGTGCCAGCAGCTTGCCAGGGGGGCTTGAAAAACTGTTTTTT. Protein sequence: CASSLPGGLEKLFF.

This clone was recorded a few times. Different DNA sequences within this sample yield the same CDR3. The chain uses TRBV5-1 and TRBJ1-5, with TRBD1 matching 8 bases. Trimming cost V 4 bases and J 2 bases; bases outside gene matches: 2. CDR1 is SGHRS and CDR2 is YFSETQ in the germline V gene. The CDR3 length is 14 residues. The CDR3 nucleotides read TGCGCCAGCAGCCAGGGACAGGGCAATCAGCCCCAGCATTTT. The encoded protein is CASSQGQGNQPQHF.

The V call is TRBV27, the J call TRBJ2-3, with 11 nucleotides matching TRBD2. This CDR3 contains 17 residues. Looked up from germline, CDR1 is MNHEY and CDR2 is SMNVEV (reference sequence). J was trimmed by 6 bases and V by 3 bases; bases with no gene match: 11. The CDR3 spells CASSFTSGSLSSDTQYF. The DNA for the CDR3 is TGTGCCAGCAGTTTCACTAGCGGGAGCCTCTCTTCTGATACGCAGTATTTT.